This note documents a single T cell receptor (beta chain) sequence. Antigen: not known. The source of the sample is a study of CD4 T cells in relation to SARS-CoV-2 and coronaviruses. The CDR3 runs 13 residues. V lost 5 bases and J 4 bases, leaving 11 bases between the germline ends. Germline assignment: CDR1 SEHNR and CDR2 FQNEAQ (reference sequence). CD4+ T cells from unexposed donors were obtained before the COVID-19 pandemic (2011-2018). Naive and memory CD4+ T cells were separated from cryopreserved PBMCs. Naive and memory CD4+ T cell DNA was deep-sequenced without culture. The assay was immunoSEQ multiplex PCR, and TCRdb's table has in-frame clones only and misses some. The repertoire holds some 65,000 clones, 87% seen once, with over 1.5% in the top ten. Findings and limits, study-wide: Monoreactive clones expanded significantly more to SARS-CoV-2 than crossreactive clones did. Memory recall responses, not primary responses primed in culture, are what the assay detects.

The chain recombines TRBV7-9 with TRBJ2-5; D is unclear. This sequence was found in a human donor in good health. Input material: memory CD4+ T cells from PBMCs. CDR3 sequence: CASSRGIGETQYF. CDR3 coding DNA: TGTGCCAGCAGCCGCGGAATAGGAGAGACCCAGTACTTC.